The rows below give T cell receptor beta chains drawn from one sample of a study of blood T cell repertoires in COVID-19. Data came from immunoSEQ multiplex PCR; TCRdb stores just in-frame clones and leaves some out. The data hold 200,000 to 250,000 clones, with 70% to 90% observed a single time. Sequenced input: peripheral blood. Source of these receptors: a man between 18 and 29 years old with active or convalescent COVID-19. Both conserved end residues are part of each CDR3. Each record gives: CDR3 protein, CDR3 DNA, D gene, clone size, J gene, V gene. D genes are given only for firm matches. Some rows have no size entry. The others give once, few or many, or a class for an expanded clone.

CDR3: CASRLNGGGVVAFF; DNA: TGTGCCAGCAGACTCAACGGAGGGGGCGTTGTAGCTTTCTTT; D: TRBD1; size: .; J: TRBJ1-1; V: TRBV7-2
CDR3: CASSPRTGGSAGYTF; DNA: TGTGCCAGCAGCCCAAGGACAGGGGGCTCCGCTGGCTACACCTTC; D: TRBD1; size: .; J: TRBJ1-2; V: TRBV7-9
CDR3: CASSLEVSGRPLDEQYF; DNA: TGCGCCAGCAGCCTAGAAGTTAGCGGGAGGCCCCTTGATGAGCAGTATTTT; D: TRBD2; size: .; J: TRBJ2-3; V: TRBV4-1
CDR3: CASSPNGQGVNYEQYF; DNA: TGTGCCAGCTCACCTAATGGGCAGGGGGTGAACTACGAGCAGTACTTC; D: TRBD1; size: .; J: TRBJ2-7; V: TRBV18
CDR3: CASSRLGGTSIYNEQFF; DNA: TGTGCCAGCAGCCGCTTAGGGGGGACTAGCATTTACAATGAGCAGTTCTTC; D: TRBD2; size: .; J: TRBJ2-1; V: TRBV7-6
CDR3: CASSWRLAGYTDTQYF; DNA: TGCGCCAGCAGCTGGAGGCTAGCGGGATACACAGATACGCAGTATTTT; D: TRBD2; size: .; J: TRBJ2-3; V: TRBV5-1
CDR3: CASSEGAIYF; DNA: TGTGCCAGCAGTGAAGGCGCCATATATTTT; D: .; size: .; J: TRBJ1-3; V: TRBV6-1
CDR3: CASQGGDSNTDTQYF; DNA: TGTGCCAGTCAAGGGGGAGACAGCAACACAGATACGCAGTATTTT; D: .; size: .; J: TRBJ2-3; V: TRBV19
CDR3: CAGGTVLIF; DNA: TGTGCCGGGGGGACAGTTCTGATCTTT; D: TRBD1; size: .; J: TRBJ1-1; V: TRBV2
CDR3: CASSIGQGGGQPQHF; DNA: TGTGCCAGTAGTATCGGGCAGGGGGGTGGTCAGCCCCAGCATTTT; D: TRBD1; size: once; J: TRBJ1-5; V: TRBV19
CDR3: CASTPLWQGVYSNQPQHF; DNA: TGTGCCAGCACCCCCTTATGGCAGGGGGTCTATAGCAATCAGCCCCAGCATTTT; D: TRBD1; size: .; J: TRBJ1-5; V: TRBV6-2/TRBV6-3
CDR3: CASSSSGSGYYEQYF; DNA: TGTGCCAGCTCTTCTAGCGGGAGCGGGTACTACGAGCAGTACTTC; D: TRBD2; size: .; J: TRBJ2-7; V: TRBV27
CDR3: CASSITGTGDQETQYF; DNA: TGTGCCAGCAGTATTACCGGGACAGGGGACCAAGAGACCCAGTACTTC; D: TRBD1; size: .; J: TRBJ2-5; V: TRBV7-9
CDR3: CASSIYSGTADNEQFF; DNA: TGTGCCAGTAGTATATATTCCGGGACAGCCGACAATGAGCAGTTCTTC; D: TRBD1; size: .; J: TRBJ2-1; V: TRBV19
CDR3: CASSQGTVYQETQYF; DNA: TGTGCCAGCAGCCAAGGGACAGTGTACCAAGAGACCCAGTACTTC; D: TRBD1; size: .; J: TRBJ2-5; V: TRBV27
CDR3: CASRTGENSPLHF; DNA: TGTGCCAGTAGAACGGGGGAAAATTCACCCCTCCACTTT; D: .; size: .; J: TRBJ1-6; V: TRBV19
CDR3: CAISESRGGENQPQHF; DNA: TGTGCCATCAGTGAGTCCCGGGGGGGGGAGAATCAGCCCCAGCATTTT; D: .; size: .; J: TRBJ1-5; V: TRBV10-3
CDR3: CASSLGLAASTDTQYF; DNA: TGTGCCAGCAGCTTAGGATTAGCGGCCAGCACAGATACGCAGTATTTT; D: .; size: .; J: TRBJ2-3; V: TRBV7-9
CDR3: CSETGQSTDTQYF; DNA: TGCAGCGAGACGGGACAGTCTACAGATACGCAGTATTTT; D: TRBD1; size: .; J: TRBJ2-3; V: TRBV29-1
CDR3: CASSRDRGGETQYF; DNA: TGTGCCAGCAGCCGGGACAGGGGTGGCGAGACCCAGTACTTC; D: TRBD1; size: .; J: TRBJ2-5; V: TRBV7-2
CDR3: CASSLAQGTTYNEQFF; DNA: TGTGCCAGCAGCTTAGCTCAGGGGACCACTTACAATGAGCAGTTCTTC; D: .; size: .; J: TRBJ2-1; V: TRBV11-2
CDR3: CASSYWTGYDEQYF; DNA: TGTGCCAGCAGTTACTGGACAGGGTATGACGAGCAGTACTTC; D: TRBD1; size: .; J: TRBJ2-7; V: TRBV6-6
CDR3: CASSSTGGSNTEAFF; DNA: TGTGCCAGCAGCTCGACAGGGGGCTCGAACACTGAAGCTTTCTTT; D: TRBD1; size: .; J: TRBJ1-1; V: TRBV28
CDR3: CASSRGLAGVAGELFF; DNA: TGTGCCAGCAGCCGAGGACTAGCGGGAGTTGCCGGGGAGCTGTTTTTT; D: TRBD2; size: .; J: TRBJ2-2; V: TRBV7-8
CDR3: CASSPPHGLAGVIF; DNA: TGTGCCAGCAGCCCTCCACACGGACTAGCGGGAGTTATCTTC; D: TRBD2; size: .; J: TRBJ2-7; V: TRBV7-2
CDR3: CSWGGMNTEAFF; DNA: TGCAGTTGGGGGGGGATGAACACTGAAGCTTTCTTT; D: .; size: .; J: TRBJ1-1; V: TRBV29-1
CDR3: CASSVGQGSNQPQHF; DNA: TGTGCCAGCAGCGTCGGACAGGGAAGCAATCAGCCCCAGCATTTT; D: TRBD1; size: few; J: TRBJ1-5; V: TRBV7-9
CDR3: CASSLRTTEAFF; DNA: TGTGCCAGCAGCTTACGGACTACTGAAGCTTTCTTT; D: .; size: .; J: TRBJ1-1; V: TRBV11-2
CDR3: CASSDTSGRAAVQQFF; DNA: TGCGCCAGCAGTGACACTAGCGGGAGGGCCGCAGTTCAGCAGTTCTTC; D: TRBD2; size: .; J: TRBJ2-1; V: TRBV10-2
CDR3: CASSPGGGPGANVLTF; DNA: TGTGCCAGCAGCCCGGGGGGGGGCCCCGGGGCCAACGTCCTGACTTTC; D: TRBD2; size: .; J: TRBJ2-6; V: TRBV3-1/TRBV3-2
CDR3: CASSLGSTGLNTEAFF; DNA: TGCGCCAGCAGCTTGGGGTCCACAGGGCTGAACACTGAAGCTTTCTTT; D: .; size: .; J: TRBJ1-1; V: TRBV5-1
CDR3: CASSRPGQGTGDYGYTF; DNA: TGTGCCAGCAGCCGCCCCGGACAGGGGACGGGGGACTATGGCTACACCTTC; D: TRBD1; size: .; J: TRBJ1-2; V: TRBV28
CDR3: CASSFSTGYNEQFF; DNA: TGCGCCAGCAGCTTCTCGACAGGGTACAATGAGCAGTTCTTC; D: TRBD1; size: .; J: TRBJ2-1; V: TRBV5-1
CDR3: CASRVQGAEAFF; DNA: TGTGCCAGCAGGGTACAGGGGGCTGAAGCTTTCTTT; D: TRBD1; size: .; J: TRBJ1-1; V: TRBV6-5
CDR3: CASSQDLAGGSNTEAFF; DNA: TGCGCCAGCAGCCAAGATCTCGCAGGGGGCTCGAACACTGAAGCTTTCTTT; D: TRBD1; size: .; J: TRBJ1-1; V: TRBV4-1
CDR3: CASSDTPSGGANEQYF; DNA: TGCGCCAGCAGCGATACCCCTAGCGGGGGAGCAAACGAGCAGTACTTC; D: TRBD2; size: .; J: TRBJ2-7; V: TRBV5-1
CDR3: CASSLSGHLTYEQYF; DNA: TGTGCCAGCAGTTTATCGGGACACCTAACCTACGAGCAGTACTTC; D: .; size: .; J: TRBJ2-7; V: TRBV28
CDR3: CASSGTDLNYEQYF; DNA: TGTGCCAGCAGCGGGACAGATCTGAACTACGAGCAGTACTTC; D: TRBD1; size: .; J: TRBJ2-7; V: TRBV25-1
CDR3: CASSDGIAGMGEQYF; DNA: TGTGCCAGCTCCGACGGGATTGCTGGAATGGGGGAGCAGTACTTC; D: .; size: .; J: TRBJ2-7; V: TRBV18
CDR3: CASTAIQGTEQFF; DNA: TGTGCCAGCACCGCCATACAGGGGACTGAGCAGTTCTTC; D: TRBD1; size: .; J: TRBJ2-1; V: TRBV3-1/TRBV3-2
CDR3: CATTRGQSREQFF; DNA: TGTGCCACCACCAGAGGACAGTCCCGTGAGCAGTTCTTC; D: .; size: .; J: TRBJ2-1; V: TRBV15
CDR3: CASSLEVGSGLTYEQYF; DNA: TGTGCCAGCAGCTTGGAGGTTGGGAGCGGCCTTACCTACGAGCAGTACTTC; D: .; size: .; J: TRBJ2-7; V: TRBV5-4
CDR3: CASSLAGPYEQYF; DNA: TGTGCCAGCAGCTTAGCGGGACCCTACGAGCAGTACTTC; D: TRBD2; size: .; J: TRBJ2-7; V: TRBV5-4
CDR3: CSVVSGSMDTQYF; DNA: TGCAGCGTCGTAAGCGGGAGCATGGATACGCAGTATTTT; D: TRBD2; size: .; J: TRBJ2-3; V: TRBV29-1
CDR3: CASSFADNSPLHF; DNA: TGTGCCAGCAGCTTTGCGGATAATTCACCCCTCCACTTT; D: .; size: .; J: TRBJ1-6; V: TRBV11-2
CDR3: CAWSGQGASPLHF; DNA: TGTGCCTGGAGTGGACAGGGGGCTTCACCCCTCCACTTT; D: TRBD1; size: .; J: TRBJ1-6; V: TRBV30
CDR3: CASRREGKKNIQYF; DNA: TGTGCCAGCCGCCGGGAAGGAAAAAAAAACATTCAGTACTTC; D: .; size: .; J: TRBJ2-4; V: TRBV5-6
CDR3: CAWGGDRAIPYF; DNA: TGTGCCTGGGGGGGGGACAGGGCAATTCCATATTTT; D: TRBD1; size: .; J: TRBJ1-3; V: TRBV30
CDR3: CASSDRAISGASSGANVLTF; DNA: TGTGCCAGCAGTGATCGAGCGATTAGCGGGGCCAGCTCTGGGGCCAACGTCCTGACTTTC; D: TRBD2; size: .; J: TRBJ2-6; V: TRBV6-1